This is a list of T cell receptor beta chains from one sample in a study of patients and donors after allogeneic stem cell transplantation. MiXCR was run by TCRdb on the RT-PCR reads, yielding one entry per CDR3 protein. Of around 200,000 distinct CDR3 sequences in the sample, 35% to 45% were seen once. Input material: blood, either unsorted or a sorted T cell fraction (not recorded which). The receptor source for this set is a human donor who was either an allogeneic HSCT recipient or a stem cell or donor lymphocyte infusion donor (not recorded which). It is not recorded whose cells these are; they may come from a transplant donor. The CDR3 runs from the conserved cysteine through the conserved F or W. Fields, in order: J gene, V gene, D gene, CDR3 protein. The D gene is left open where the match is weak.

j_gene: TRBJ1-4; v_gene: TRBV12-3/TRBV12-4; d_gene: .; CDR3aa: CASSLAPGARKVTNEKLFF
j_gene: TRBJ1-3; v_gene: TRBV12-3/TRBV12-4; d_gene: .; CDR3aa: CAIDGQTSGNTIYF
j_gene: TRBJ1-6; v_gene: TRBV10-3; d_gene: TRBD1; CDR3aa: CAISKTGEGNSPLHF
j_gene: TRBJ2-3; v_gene: TRBV7-7; d_gene: .; CDR3aa: CASSPGEADTQYF
j_gene: TRBJ1-3; v_gene: TRBV11-2; d_gene: .; CDR3aa: CASSLEAGHRGNTIYF
j_gene: TRBJ2-7; v_gene: TRBV20-1; d_gene: .; CDR3aa: CSARVSLPHEQYF
j_gene: TRBJ2-3; v_gene: TRBV4-1; d_gene: TRBD2; CDR3aa: CASSRPRGGPTDTQYF
j_gene: TRBJ2-3; v_gene: TRBV18; d_gene: .; CDR3aa: CASSPMPNGYTQYF
j_gene: TRBJ1-4; v_gene: TRBV4-2; d_gene: TRBD1; CDR3aa: CASSQRGQVLNEKLFF
j_gene: TRBJ2-1; v_gene: TRBV24-1; d_gene: TRBD2; CDR3aa: CATSDPAAGDYNEQFF
j_gene: TRBJ2-2; v_gene: TRBV24-1; d_gene: TRBD1; CDR3aa: CATSDSSMRWTGNTGELFF
j_gene: TRBJ1-2; v_gene: TRBV20-1; d_gene: TRBD1; CDR3aa: CSAWGQGDGYTF
j_gene: TRBJ2-4; v_gene: TRBV10-3; d_gene: .; CDR3aa: CAISEGEYPSIQYF
j_gene: TRBJ1-1; v_gene: TRBV5-1; d_gene: TRBD1; CDR3aa: CASSIDSDRDFTEAFF
j_gene: TRBJ1-4; v_gene: TRBV2; d_gene: .; CDR3aa: CASSAGLTNEKLFF
j_gene: TRBJ1-1; v_gene: TRBV10-3; d_gene: .; CDR3aa: CASRFGGMNTEAFF
j_gene: TRBJ1-4; v_gene: TRBV12-3/TRBV12-4; d_gene: .; CDR3aa: CASSLRQGINEKLFF
j_gene: TRBJ1-5; v_gene: TRBV7-8; d_gene: .; CDR3aa: CASSLARGSGQPQHF
j_gene: TRBJ1-5; v_gene: TRBV12-3/TRBV12-4; d_gene: .; CDR3aa: CASSFFEGRGNQPQHF
j_gene: TRBJ2-4; v_gene: TRBV2; d_gene: .; CDR3aa: CASRPLLKDIQYF
j_gene: TRBJ1-1; v_gene: TRBV5-1; d_gene: .; CDR3aa: CASSLVGWGGSEAFF
j_gene: TRBJ1-2; v_gene: TRBV15; d_gene: .; CDR3aa: CATSRGQRYGYTF
j_gene: TRBJ2-2; v_gene: TRBV7-9; d_gene: .; CDR3aa: CASGGTPNTGELFF
j_gene: TRBJ1-1; v_gene: TRBV3-1; d_gene: .; CDR3aa: CASSPGGVRNTEAFF
j_gene: TRBJ2-3; v_gene: TRBV7-9; d_gene: .; CDR3aa: CASSARFRGADTQYF
j_gene: TRBJ1-2; v_gene: TRBV7-8; d_gene: .; CDR3aa: CASSPLTRGYTF
j_gene: TRBJ1-1; v_gene: TRBV6-6; d_gene: .; CDR3aa: CASSYSRGVEAFF
j_gene: TRBJ1-5; v_gene: TRBV28; d_gene: .; CDR3aa: CASSLWTGGGNQPQHF
j_gene: TRBJ1-1; v_gene: TRBV12-5; d_gene: .; CDR3aa: CASGWGTKKMNTEAFF
j_gene: TRBJ1-2; v_gene: TRBV18; d_gene: .; CDR3aa: CASSPRDGYGYTF
j_gene: TRBJ1-6; v_gene: TRBV5-1; d_gene: .; CDR3aa: CASRTGRNSPLHF
j_gene: TRBJ1-3; v_gene: TRBV28; d_gene: .; CDR3aa: CASSFGAGRNTIYF
j_gene: TRBJ1-1; v_gene: TRBV29-1; d_gene: .; CDR3aa: CSVERGRNTEAFF
j_gene: TRBJ1-2; v_gene: TRBV10-3; d_gene: .; CDR3aa: CAISGGDYGYTF
j_gene: TRBJ1-5; v_gene: TRBV12-3/TRBV12-4; d_gene: .; CDR3aa: CASSDSRAGNQPQHF
j_gene: TRBJ1-4; v_gene: TRBV4-1; d_gene: .; CDR3aa: CASSQEWGQGGKLFF
j_gene: TRBJ2-3; v_gene: TRBV9; d_gene: .; CDR3aa: CASSPRPAPDTQYF
j_gene: TRBJ1-1; v_gene: TRBV6-5; d_gene: TRBD1; CDR3aa: CASFGDRGSDTEAFF
j_gene: TRBJ2-2; v_gene: TRBV7-9; d_gene: .; CDR3aa: CASSSRTNTGELFF
j_gene: TRBJ1-2; v_gene: TRBV6-6; d_gene: .; CDR3aa: CASSYSRTVNYGYTF
j_gene: TRBJ1-1; v_gene: TRBV28; d_gene: .; CDR3aa: CASSPPEETEAFF
j_gene: TRBJ2-1; v_gene: TRBV7-2; d_gene: .; CDR3aa: CASQADSYNEQFF
j_gene: TRBJ2-7; v_gene: TRBV13; d_gene: .; CDR3aa: CASSFFPPGGQGEQYF
j_gene: TRBJ2-6; v_gene: TRBV27; d_gene: TRBD1; CDR3aa: CASSLGTGFSGANVLTF
j_gene: TRBJ1-6; v_gene: TRBV28; d_gene: .; CDR3aa: CGSSLDRSYNSPLHF
j_gene: TRBJ2-3; v_gene: TRBV10-3; d_gene: .; CDR3aa: CAISDTRGTSTDTQYF
j_gene: TRBJ1-1; v_gene: TRBV29-1; d_gene: .; CDR3aa: CSVRRTGGVNTEAFF
j_gene: TRBJ2-7; v_gene: TRBV4-1; d_gene: .; CDR3aa: CASSQEFTGTDEQYF
j_gene: TRBJ2-7; v_gene: TRBV10-1; d_gene: TRBD2; CDR3aa: CASSESRTSVAYEQYF
j_gene: TRBJ1-1; v_gene: TRBV12-3/TRBV12-4; d_gene: TRBD1; CDR3aa: CASSLGLVAGGSNTEAFF
j_gene: TRBJ2-5; v_gene: TRBV27; d_gene: TRBD2; CDR3aa: CASSFRRTSGGRETQYF
j_gene: TRBJ2-3; v_gene: TRBV2; d_gene: .; CDR3aa: CASSEAEWYTDTQYF